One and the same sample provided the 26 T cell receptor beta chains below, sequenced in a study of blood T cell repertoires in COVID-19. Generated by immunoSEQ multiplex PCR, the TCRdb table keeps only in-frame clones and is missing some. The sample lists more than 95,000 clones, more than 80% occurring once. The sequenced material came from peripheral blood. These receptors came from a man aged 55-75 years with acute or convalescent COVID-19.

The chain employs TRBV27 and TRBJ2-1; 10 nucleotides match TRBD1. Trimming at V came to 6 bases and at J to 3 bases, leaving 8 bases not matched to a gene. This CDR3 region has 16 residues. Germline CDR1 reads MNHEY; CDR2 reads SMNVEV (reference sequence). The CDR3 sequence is CASSRSRDRGYNEQFF. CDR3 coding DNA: TGTGCCAGCAGCCGCAGCCGGGACAGGGGCTACAATGAGCAGTTCTTC.

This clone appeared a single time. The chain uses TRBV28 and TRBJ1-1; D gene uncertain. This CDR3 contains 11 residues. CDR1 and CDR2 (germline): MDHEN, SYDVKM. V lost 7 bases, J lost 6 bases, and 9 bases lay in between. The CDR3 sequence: CASTRRAEAFF. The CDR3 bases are TGTGCCAGCACCCGACGGGCTGAAGCTTTCTTT.

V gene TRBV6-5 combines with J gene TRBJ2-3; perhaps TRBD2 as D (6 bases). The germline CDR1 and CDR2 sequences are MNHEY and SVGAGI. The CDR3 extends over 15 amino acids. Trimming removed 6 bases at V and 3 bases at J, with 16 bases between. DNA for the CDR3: TGTGCCAGCAGGGCCGAGTGGGGAGGTACAGATACGCAGTATTTT. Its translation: CASRAEWGGTDTQYF.

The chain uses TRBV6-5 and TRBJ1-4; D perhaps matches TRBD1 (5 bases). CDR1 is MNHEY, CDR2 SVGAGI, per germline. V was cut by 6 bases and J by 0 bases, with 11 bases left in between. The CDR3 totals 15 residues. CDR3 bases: TGTGCCAGCAGATCCAGGGAAGCAACTAATGAAAAACTGTTTTTT. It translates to CASRSREATNEKLFF.

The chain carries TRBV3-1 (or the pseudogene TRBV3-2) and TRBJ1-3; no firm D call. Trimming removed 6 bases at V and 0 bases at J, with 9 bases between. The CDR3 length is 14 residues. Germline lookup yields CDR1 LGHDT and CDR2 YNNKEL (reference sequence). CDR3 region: CASSYSVSGNTIYF. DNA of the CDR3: TGTGCCAGCAGTTATTCCGTCTCTGGAAACACCATATATTTT.

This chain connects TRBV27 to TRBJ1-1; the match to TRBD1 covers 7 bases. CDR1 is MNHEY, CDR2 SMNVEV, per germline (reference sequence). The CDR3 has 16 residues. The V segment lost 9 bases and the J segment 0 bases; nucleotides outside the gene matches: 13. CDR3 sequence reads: CASFHNRGLMNTEAFF. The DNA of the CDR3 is TGTGCCAGTTTTCATAACAGGGGACTCATGAACACTGAAGCTTTCTTT.

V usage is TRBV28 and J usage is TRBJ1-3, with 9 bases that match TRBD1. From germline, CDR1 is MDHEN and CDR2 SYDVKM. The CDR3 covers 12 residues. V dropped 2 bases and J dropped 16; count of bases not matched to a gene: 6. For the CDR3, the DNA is TGTGCCAGCAGTTTACTCACAGGGGGCGCTTATTTT. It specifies CASSLLTGGAYF.

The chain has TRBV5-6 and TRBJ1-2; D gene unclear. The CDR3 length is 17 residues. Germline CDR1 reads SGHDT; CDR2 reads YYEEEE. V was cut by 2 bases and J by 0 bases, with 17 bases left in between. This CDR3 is CASSFSGEHPSNYGYTF. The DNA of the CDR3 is TGTGCCAGCAGCTTTAGCGGGGAGCACCCGTCTAACTATGGCTACACCTTC.

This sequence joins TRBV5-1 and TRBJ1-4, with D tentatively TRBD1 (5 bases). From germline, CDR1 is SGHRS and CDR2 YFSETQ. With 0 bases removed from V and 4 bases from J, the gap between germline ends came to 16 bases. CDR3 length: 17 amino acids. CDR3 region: CASSLAGAGRSNEKLFF. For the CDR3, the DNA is TGCGCCAGCAGCTTGGCCGGCGCGGGACGGAGTAATGAAAAACTGTTTTTT.

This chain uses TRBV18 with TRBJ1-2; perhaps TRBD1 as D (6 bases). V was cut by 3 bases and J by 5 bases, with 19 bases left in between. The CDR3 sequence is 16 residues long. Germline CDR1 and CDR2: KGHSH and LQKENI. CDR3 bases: TGTGCCAGCTCACCTCGACAGGAGTCCAGATTGTATGGCTACACCTTC. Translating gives CASSPRQESRLYGYTF.

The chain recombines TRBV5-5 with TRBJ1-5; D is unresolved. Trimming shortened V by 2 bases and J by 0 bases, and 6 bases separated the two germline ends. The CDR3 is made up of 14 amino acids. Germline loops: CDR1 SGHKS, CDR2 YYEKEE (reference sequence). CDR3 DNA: TGTGCCAGCAGCTTTGCTAATAGCAATCAGCCCCAGCATTTT. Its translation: CASSFANSNQPQHF.

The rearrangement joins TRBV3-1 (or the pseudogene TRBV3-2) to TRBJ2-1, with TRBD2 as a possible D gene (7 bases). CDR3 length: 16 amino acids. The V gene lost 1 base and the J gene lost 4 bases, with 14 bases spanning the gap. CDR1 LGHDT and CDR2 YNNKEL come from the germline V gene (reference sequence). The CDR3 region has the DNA TGTGCCAGCAGCCAAGGCGGGGGCTTGATATACAATGAGCAGTTCTTC. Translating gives CASSQGGGLIYNEQFF.

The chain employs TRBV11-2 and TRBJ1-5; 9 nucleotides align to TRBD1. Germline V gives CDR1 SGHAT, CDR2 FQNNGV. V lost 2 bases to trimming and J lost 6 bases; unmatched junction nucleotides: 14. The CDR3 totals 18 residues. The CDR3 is CASSLWSGQGKEVQPQHF. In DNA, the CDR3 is TGTGCCAGCAGCTTATGGTCGGGACAGGGAAAAGAGGTTCAGCCCCAGCATTTT.

CDR3 sequence reads: CASSRDRATDTQYF. The CDR3 DNA sequence: TGCGCCAGCAGCCGGGACAGGGCCACAGATACGCAGTATTTT. The rearrangement links TRBV10-1 to TRBJ2-3; 9 bases are shared with TRBD1. CDR1 and CDR2 from the germline V gene are WNHNN and SYGVQD (reference sequence). The CDR3 totals 14 residues. V was pared by 6 bases and J by 2 bases, with 3 bases of the junction left unmatched.

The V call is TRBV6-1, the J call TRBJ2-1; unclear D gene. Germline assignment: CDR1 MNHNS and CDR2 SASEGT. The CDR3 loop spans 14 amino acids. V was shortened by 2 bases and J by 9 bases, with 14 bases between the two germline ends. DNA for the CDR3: TGTGCCAGCAGTGAAATGAGCTTACGAGGTGAGCAGTTCTTC. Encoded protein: CASSEMSLRGEQFF.

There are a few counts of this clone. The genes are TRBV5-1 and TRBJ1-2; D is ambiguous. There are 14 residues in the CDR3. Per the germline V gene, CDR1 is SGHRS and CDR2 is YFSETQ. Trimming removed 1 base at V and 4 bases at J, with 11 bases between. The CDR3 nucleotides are TGCGCCAGCAGCTTGAGGTCGGCAGGCTATGGCTACACCTTC. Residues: CASSLRSAGYGYTF.

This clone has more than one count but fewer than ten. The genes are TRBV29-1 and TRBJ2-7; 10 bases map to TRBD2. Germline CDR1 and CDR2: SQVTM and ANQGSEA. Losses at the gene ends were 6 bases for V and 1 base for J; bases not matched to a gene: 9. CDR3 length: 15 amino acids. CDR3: CSVTKLAGISYEQYF. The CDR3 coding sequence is TGCAGCGTGACCAAACTAGCGGGGATTTCCTACGAGCAGTACTTC.

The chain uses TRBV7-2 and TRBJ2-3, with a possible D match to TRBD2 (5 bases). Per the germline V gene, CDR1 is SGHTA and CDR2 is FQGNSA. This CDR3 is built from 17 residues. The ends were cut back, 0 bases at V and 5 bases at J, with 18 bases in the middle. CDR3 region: CASSLARRYGRQDTQYF. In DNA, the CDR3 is TGTGCCAGCAGCTTAGCTCGGAGGTACGGCCGACAAGATACGCAGTATTTT.

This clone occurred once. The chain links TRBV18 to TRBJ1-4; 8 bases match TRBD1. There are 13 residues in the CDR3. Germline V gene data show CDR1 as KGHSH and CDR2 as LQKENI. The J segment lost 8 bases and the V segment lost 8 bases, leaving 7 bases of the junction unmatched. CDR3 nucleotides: TGTGCCAGCACGCAGGGGGCGGGAGAAAAACTGTTTTTT. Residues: CASTQGAGEKLFF.

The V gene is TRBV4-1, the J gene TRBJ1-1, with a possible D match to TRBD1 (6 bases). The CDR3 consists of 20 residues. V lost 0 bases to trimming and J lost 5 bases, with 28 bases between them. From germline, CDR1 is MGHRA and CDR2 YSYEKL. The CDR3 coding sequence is TGCGCCAGCAGCCAAGACCCCCCCGGGGGGGGAGGGGGAGGGGAGACTGAAGCTTTCTTT. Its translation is CASSQDPPGGGGGGETEAFF.

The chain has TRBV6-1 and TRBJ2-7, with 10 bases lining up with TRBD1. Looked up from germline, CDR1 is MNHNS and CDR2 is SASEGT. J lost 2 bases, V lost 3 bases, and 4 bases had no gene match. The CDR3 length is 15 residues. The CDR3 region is CASSEEGTGAYEQYV. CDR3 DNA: TGTGCCAGCAGTGAGGAAGGGACAGGGGCCTACGAGCAGTACGTC.

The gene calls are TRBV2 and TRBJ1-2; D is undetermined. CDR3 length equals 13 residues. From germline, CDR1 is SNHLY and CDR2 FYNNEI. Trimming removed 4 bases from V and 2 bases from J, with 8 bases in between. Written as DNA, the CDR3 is TGTGCCAGCAGTGCCGGGATAAACTATGGCTACACCTTC. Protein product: CASSAGINYGYTF.

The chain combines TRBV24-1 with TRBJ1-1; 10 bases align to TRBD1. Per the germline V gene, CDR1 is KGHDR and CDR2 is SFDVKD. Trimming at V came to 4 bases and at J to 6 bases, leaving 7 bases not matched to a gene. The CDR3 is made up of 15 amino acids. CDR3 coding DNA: TGTGCCACCAGTGACAGGACAGGGGGAATGGCTGAAGCTTTCTTT. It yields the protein CATSDRTGGMAEAFF.

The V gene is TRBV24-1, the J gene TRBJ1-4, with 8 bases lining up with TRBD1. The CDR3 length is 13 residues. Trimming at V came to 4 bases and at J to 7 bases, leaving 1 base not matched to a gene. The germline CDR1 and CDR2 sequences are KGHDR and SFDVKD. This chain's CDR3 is CATSDGQGEKLFF. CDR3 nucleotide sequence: TGTGCCACCAGTGACGGACAGGGTGAAAAACTGTTTTTT.

The CDR3 loop reads CAARGRSYNEQFF. CDR3 nucleotide sequence: TGTGCCGCCCGGGGGAGGTCCTACAATGAGCAGTTCTTC. This sequence joins TRBV10-3 and TRBJ2-1, with D possibly being TRBD2 (6 bases). The V end lost 11 bases, the J end lost 1 base, and 12 bases lay between the germline ends. This CDR3 is 13 amino acids long. Germline V gives CDR1 ENHRY, CDR2 SYGVKD.

The CDR3 sequence is CASSLPLAGTYTDTQYF. In nucleotides, the CDR3 is TGTGCCAGCAGCTTACCACTAGCGGGAACTTACACAGATACGCAGTATTTT. The chain joins TRBV7-2 to TRBJ2-3; TRBD2 matches 10 bases. Germline lookup yields CDR1 SGHTA and CDR2 FQGNSA. Germline trimming cut 2 bases from V and 2 bases from J; bases unmatched to any gene: 7. This CDR3 region has 17 residues.